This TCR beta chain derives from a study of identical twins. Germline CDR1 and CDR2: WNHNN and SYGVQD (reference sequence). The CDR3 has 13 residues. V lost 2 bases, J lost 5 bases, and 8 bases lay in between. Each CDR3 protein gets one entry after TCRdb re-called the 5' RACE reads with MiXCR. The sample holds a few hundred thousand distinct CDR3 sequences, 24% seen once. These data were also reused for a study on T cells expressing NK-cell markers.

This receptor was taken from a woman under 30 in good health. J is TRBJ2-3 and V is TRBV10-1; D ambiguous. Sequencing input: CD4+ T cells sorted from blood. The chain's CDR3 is CASSERTIDTQYF. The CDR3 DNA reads TGCGCCAGCAGTGAGCGGACCATAGATACGCAGTATTTT.